This TCR beta chain emerged from a study of shared clonotypes between healthy human individuals. Study-wide findings and caveats: Among non-shared clonotypes, generation probabilities were lower than among those shared by all four donors.

Concerning this clone itself: Its cognate antigen is unknown.

TCRdb's table, derived via immunoSEQ multiplex PCR, lists solely in-frame clones and lacks some. The sample consists of around 1.1 million clones, 60% to 85% of them appearing once. Trimming removed 4 bases from V and 0 bases from J; junction bases left unmatched: 5. There are 16 residues in the CDR3. The germline V gene has CDR1 SGHAT and CDR2 FQNNGV. The sequenced sample consisted of memory CD4+ T cells from PBMCs. The subset: CD45RA-negative fraction. This TCR was sampled from a man aged 18 to 35 in good health. Some clones in this sample may be carry-over from other donors' samples. The chain is built from TRBV11-2 and TRBJ1-3; 8 bases line up with TRBD1. CDR3 coding DNA: TGTGCCAGCAGCTCAGGGGGCTTAGGCTCTGGAAACACCATATATTTT. This encodes CASSSGGLGSGNTIYF.